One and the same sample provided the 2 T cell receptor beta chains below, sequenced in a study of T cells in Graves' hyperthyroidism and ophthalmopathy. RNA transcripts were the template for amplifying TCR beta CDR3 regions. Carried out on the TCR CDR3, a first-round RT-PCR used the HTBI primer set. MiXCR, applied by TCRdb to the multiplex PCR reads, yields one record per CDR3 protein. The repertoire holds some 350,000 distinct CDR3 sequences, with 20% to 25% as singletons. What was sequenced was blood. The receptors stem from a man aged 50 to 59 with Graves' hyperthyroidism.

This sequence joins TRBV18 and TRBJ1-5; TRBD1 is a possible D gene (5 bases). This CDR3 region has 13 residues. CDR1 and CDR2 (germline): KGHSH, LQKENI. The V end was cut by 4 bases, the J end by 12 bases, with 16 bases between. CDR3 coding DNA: TGTGCCAGCTCACTACTCGGGACCGTTTGCCAGCATTTT. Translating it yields CASSLLGTVCQHF. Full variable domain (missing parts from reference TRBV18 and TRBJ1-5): NAGVMQNPRHLVRRRGQEARLRCSPMKGHSHVYWYRQLPEEGLKFMVYLQKENIIDESGMPKERFSAEFPKEGPSILRIQQVVRGDSAAYFCASSLLGTVCQHFGDGTRLSIL.

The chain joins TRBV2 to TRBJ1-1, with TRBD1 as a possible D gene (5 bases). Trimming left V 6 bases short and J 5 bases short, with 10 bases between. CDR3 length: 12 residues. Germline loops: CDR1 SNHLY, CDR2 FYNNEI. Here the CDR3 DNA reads TGTGCCAGCAGGCCAGACAGTACTGAAGCTTTCTTT. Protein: CASRPDSTEAFF.